These 27 T cell receptor beta chains share one sample of origin, sequenced in a study of CD8 T cells in ankylosing spondylitis. Findings and limits, study-wide: It appeared that ankylosing spondylitis blood was characterized by a TCR beta motif of several highly homologous variants.

One entry per CDR3 protein, called by TCRdb with MiXCR from the 5' RACE reads. The profile shows some 400,000 distinct CDR3 sequences, under 25% of them singletons. No cognate antigen is known for these TCRs. Sequencing used blood, either unsorted or a sorted T cell fraction (not recorded which). These receptors were taken from a male donor with ankylosing spondylitis.

This clonotype has just one count. The genes are TRBV5-5 and TRBJ2-2; D unresolved. Germline V gene data show CDR1 as SGHKS and CDR2 as YYEKEE (reference sequence). With 2 bases removed from V and 4 bases from J, the gap between germline ends came to 12 bases. This CDR3 comprises 15 residues. CDR3 coding DNA: TGTGCCAGCAGCTTCTCCGGTCTGGTCACCGGGGAGCTGTTTTTT. It translates to CASSFSGLVTGELFF.

This clonotype was detected ten times or more. The rearrangement links TRBV29-1 to TRBJ1-2; 7 bases map to TRBD1. The CDR3 is 12 amino acids. The ends lost 5 bases at V and 8 bases at J; junction bases unmatched: 8. Germline CDR1 is SQVTM and CDR2 is ANQGSEA. CDR3 DNA: TGCAGCGTTTTGGGGCAGGGGGAAGGCTACACCTTC. Translation gives CSVLGQGEGYTF.

This clonotype appeared a few times. The chain carries TRBV20-1 and TRBJ2-3; no firm D call. V gave up 1 base and J gave up 5 bases, with 10 bases separating them. CDR3 length: 13 amino acids. Germline V gene data show CDR1 as DFQATT and CDR2 as SNEGSKA (reference sequence). The CDR3 DNA reads TGCAGTGCTAGAGTTTTCGGCGGAGATACGCAGTATTTT. It specifies CSARVFGGDTQYF.

The gene calls are TRBV6-5 and TRBJ2-2, with a weak D call TRBD1 (6 bases). This CDR3 has 15 residues. V lost 2 bases and J lost 4, with 11 bases in between. Germline V CDR1 and CDR2: MNHEY, SVGAGI. CDR3 amino acids: CASSYVDSFTGELFF. The CDR3 DNA is TGTGCCAGCAGTTACGTGGACAGCTTCACCGGGGAGCTGTTTTTT.

This chain joins TRBV12-3 or TRBV12-4 and TRBJ1-2; D ambiguous. Trimming took 3 bases from V and 5 from J, leaving 13 bases between them. This CDR3 is 14 amino acids long. Here the CDR3 reads CASSFASEGYGYTF. The CDR3 nucleotides are TGTGCCAGCAGTTTTGCCTCGGAGGGTTATGGCTACACCTTC.

The chain has TRBV5-6 and TRBJ2-3; D is undetermined. The CDR3 has 17 residues. The V end lost 1 base, the J end lost 2 bases, and 17 bases lay between the germline ends. Germline CDR1 SGHDT, CDR2 YYEEEE. CDR3 loop: CASSLFQSLTLTDTQYF. Written as DNA, the CDR3 is TGTGCCAGCAGCTTGTTCCAATCACTCACCCTCACAGATACGCAGTATTTT.

This clonotype showed up many times. This chain connects TRBV12-3 or TRBV12-4 to TRBJ2-1, with D unresolved. Trimming cost V 6 bases and J 1 base, with 13 bases left between them. The CDR3 length is 15 residues. The DNA for the CDR3 is TGTGCCAGCAGCAAACACGACCCATCCTACAATGAGCAGTTCTTC. The encoded protein is CASSKHDPSYNEQFF.

In this sample, this clonotype turned up many times. The V and J genes are TRBV29-1 and TRBJ2-3; 7 nucleotides agree with TRBD2. J was trimmed by 4 bases and V by 4 bases; bases with no gene match: 8. Germline values: CDR1 SQVTM, CDR2 ANQGSEA. This CDR3 is 14 amino acids long. The CDR3 spells CSVAYGGSADTQYF. The CDR3 DNA reads TGCAGCGTTGCCTACGGCGGGAGCGCAGATACGCAGTATTTT.

The table lists this clonotype with a few counts. This chain joins TRBV2 and TRBJ2-1, with unresolved D. Trimming pared 6 bases from V and 2 bases from J, leaving 2 bases between. The CDR3 contains 11 residues. The germline V gene encodes CDR1 SNHLY and CDR2 FYNNEI. The CDR3 DNA reads as TGTGCCAGCAGGCCCTACAATGAGCAGTTCTTC. This translates into CASRPYNEQFF.

This clonotype was counted between two and nine times. The V gene is TRBV4-2, the J gene TRBJ2-7, with no clear D. Germline CDR1 reads LGHNA; CDR2 reads YNFKEQ. V was clipped by 1 base and J by 3 bases, with 10 bases between them. This CDR3 has 14 amino acids. CDR3 in amino acids: CASSQVGRYYEQYF. DNA of the CDR3: TGTGCCAGCAGCCAAGTCGGCCGATACTACGAGCAGTACTTC.

This clonotype was detected many times. The chain recombines TRBV4-2 with TRBJ1-5; 9 bases are a match to TRBD1. The junction had 6 bases not matched to a gene; V was cut back by 3 bases and J by 3 bases. Germline V gene data show CDR1 as LGHNA and CDR2 as YNFKEQ. CDR3 length: 16 amino acids. The CDR3 protein is CASSQGGQGINQPQHF. The CDR3 nucleotides are TGTGCCAGCAGCCAGGGGGGACAGGGAATCAATCAGCCCCAGCATTTT.

There are a few counts of this clonotype. CDR3 nucleotide sequence: TGTGCCAGCAGCTTACGTAGCGGGCCGAATGAGCAGTTCTTC. It encodes CASSLRSGPNEQFF. The chain uses TRBV11-3 and TRBJ2-1; 7 positions agree with TRBD2. V dropped 2 bases and J dropped 7; count of bases not matched to a gene: 5. This CDR3 contains 14 residues. In germline, CDR1 is SGHNT, CDR2 YENEEA.

This clonotype was counted ten times or more. The rearrangement uses TRBV29-1 and TRBJ2-3; D possibly uses TRBD1 or TRBD2 (6 bases each). Germline V gene sequence: CDR1 SQVTM, CDR2 ANQGSEA. This CDR3 is built from 12 residues. V was pared by 4 bases and J by 3 bases, with 8 bases between. The CDR3 DNA sequence: TGCAGCGTTGGGAGGGGGACAGATACGCAGTATTTT. This sequence encodes CSVGRGTDTQYF.

This clonotype was counted only a few times. The chain joins TRBV20-1 to TRBJ2-7, with 7 bases identical to TRBD2. The CDR3 is 14 residues long. After removal of 0 bases from V and 2 bases from J, the junction contained 4 bases not matched to a gene. Germline V gene lookup returns CDR1 DFQATT and CDR2 SNEGSKA (reference sequence). The CDR3 nucleotides read TGCAGTGCTAGAGATCAGCGGGGAGCCTACGAGCAGTACTTC. It is translated as CSARDQRGAYEQYF.

The J gene is TRBJ2-2, the V gene TRBV7-2; the D call may be TRBD1 or TRBD2 (5 bases each). V dropped 5 bases and J dropped 1 base, with 11 bases sitting between them. This CDR3 has 15 amino acids. The germline gives CDR1 SGHTA, CDR2 FQGNSA. The CDR3 bases are TGTGCCAGCAGCCTACGGGGCCTGAACACCGGGGAGCTGTTTTTT. This codes for CASSLRGLNTGELFF.

This clonotype appeared a few times. This chain uses TRBV12-3 or TRBV12-4 with TRBJ1-5, with TRBD1 matching 9 bases. Germline trimming cut 3 bases from V and 6 bases from J; bases unmatched to any gene: 3. This CDR3 is 14 amino acids long. In DNA form, the CDR3 reads TGTGCCAGCAGTTTGACAGGGGGTTTTCAGCCCCAGCATTTT. It specifies CASSLTGGFQPQHF.

This clonotype occurred once. This chain uses TRBV2 with TRBJ1-4, with 10 bases identical to TRBD1. Germline lookup yields CDR1 SNHLY and CDR2 FYNNEI. The CDR3 has 15 amino acids. The trim removed 4 bases at V and 8 bases at J, leaving 7 bases unmatched. In DNA form, the CDR3 reads TGTGCCAGCAGTGGGTTCGGGACAGGGGAAGAAAAACTGTTTTTT. Protein product: CASSGFGTGEEKLFF.

The chain has TRBV6-2 or TRBV6-3 and TRBJ2-7, with 9 bases that match TRBD2. Germline values: CDR1 MNHEY, CDR2 SVGEGT. The CDR3 sequence is 15 residues long. With V trimmed by 0 bases and J by 6 bases, 6 bases remained unmatched. As DNA, the CDR3 is TGTGCCAGCAGTTACTCGAGGACTAGCGCTAGCGAGCAGTACTTC. This codes for CASSYSRTSASEQYF.

This clonotype was observed a few times. The chain is built from TRBV15 and TRBJ1-4; D remains unclear. Germline CDR1 LNHNV, CDR2 YYDKDF (reference sequence). This CDR3 comprises 13 residues. The V end was cut by 0 bases, the J end by 7 bases, with 6 bases between. CDR3: CATSRDLSEKLFF. The CDR3 nucleotides are TGTGCCACCAGCAGAGATTTGAGTGAAAAACTGTTTTTT.

This clonotype was seen a handful of times. V and J are TRBV14 and TRBJ2-5; no reliable D call. The CDR3 sequence is 16 residues long. The germline V gene encodes CDR1 SGHDN and CDR2 FVKESK. V was shortened by 0 bases and J by 4 bases, with 15 bases between the two germline ends. The CDR3 protein is CASSQESARLRETQYF. In DNA, the CDR3 is TGTGCCAGCAGCCAAGAGTCGGCCAGGCTTCGAGAGACCCAGTACTTC.

This clonotype has a handful of counts. This chain uses TRBV5-6 with TRBJ1-5; a weak D match, TRBD1 (5 bases). V was trimmed by 2 bases and J by 6 bases, leaving 9 bases between them. Germline-derived CDR1 and CDR2 are SGHDT and YYEEEE. This CDR3 contains 13 residues. This CDR3 is CASSFVGLQPQHF. Here the CDR3 DNA reads TGTGCCAGCAGCTTCGTGGGGCTTCAGCCCCAGCATTTT.

The chain carries TRBV2 and TRBJ2-2; 8 bases agree with TRBD1. CDR3 length equals 15 residues. Germline values: CDR1 SNHLY, CDR2 FYNNEI. With V trimmed by 6 bases and J by 5 bases, 8 bases remained unmatched. The CDR3 reads CASRTSGGRTGELFF. The CDR3 DNA sequence: TGTGCCAGCAGGACGTCAGGGGGCAGGACCGGGGAGCTGTTTTTT.

V and J are TRBV7-6 and TRBJ1-2; the D gene is possibly TRBD1 (5 bases). The CDR3 has 14 residues. Germline V gives CDR1 SGHVS, CDR2 FNYEAQ. V was shortened by 5 bases and J by 6 bases, with 16 bases between the two germline ends. The CDR3 DNA sequence: TGTGCCAGCAGCACGGCGGGGTTGGGGGATGGCTACACCTTC. It is translated as CASSTAGLGDGYTF.

This clonotype has more than one count but fewer than ten. The chain combines TRBV6-2 or TRBV6-3 with TRBJ2-3; no firm D call. The CDR3 totals 13 residues. The germline V gene has CDR1 MNHEY and CDR2 SVGEGT. The V end lost 8 bases, the J end lost 0 bases, and 9 bases lay between the germline ends. The DNA of the CDR3 is TGTGCCAGCCGGTTAGACAGCACAGATACGCAGTATTTT. Translating it yields CASRLDSTDTQYF.

In its sample, this clonotype was seen a few times. The V gene is TRBV20-1, the J gene TRBJ1-2; D ambiguous. Germline loops: CDR1 DFQATT, CDR2 SNEGSKA (reference sequence). The CDR3 runs to 15 residues. The ends were cut back, 0 bases at V and 4 bases at J, with 15 bases in the middle. The CDR3 coding sequence is TGCAGTGCTAGAGATTTCCGGGAATCTGGCTATGGCTACACCTTC. Its protein product is CSARDFRESGYGYTF.

The rearrangement uses TRBV20-1 and TRBJ2-3; possibly TRBD2 for D (6 bases). Germline CDR1 and CDR2: DFQATT and SNEGSKA (reference sequence). Trimming shortened V by 0 bases and J by 0 bases, and 13 bases separated the two germline ends. CDR3 size: 16 residues. The CDR3 DNA reads as TGCAGTGCTAGAGATCCCCGGGGGACTAGCACAGATACGCAGTATTTT. Its translation is CSARDPRGTSTDTQYF.

The V gene is TRBV6-4, the J gene TRBJ2-6; D remains ambiguous. This CDR3 region has 18 residues. Trimming cost V 6 bases and J 0 bases, with 18 bases left between them. The germline CDR1 and CDR2 sequences are MRHNA and SNTAGT. In nucleotides, the CDR3 is TGTGCCAGCAGGACTGGCCTCCGGGCCGACTCTGGGGCCAACGTCCTGACTTTC. Encoded protein: CASRTGLRADSGANVLTF.